This T cell receptor (beta chain) came from a study of blood T cell repertoires in COVID-19. The wider study: From the United States, Italy and Spain came samples of acute and convalescent COVID-19. Sources were T cells, B-cell-depleted T cells, or PBMCs; the material itself was cDNA or gDNA.

Germline CDR1 reads SGHRS; CDR2 reads YFSETQ. With 7 bases clipped from V and 4 bases from J, the junction kept 12 bases outside the gene matches. The CDR3 runs 16 residues. The authors' processing: Amplification from reference gene primers served as the basis for estimated nucleated cell counts. Only in-frame clones appear in the TCRdb table, and some are missing; sequencing was by immunoSEQ multiplex PCR. Clone size and V and J calls were adopted from that table, with D and trimming inferred from the DNA. The table has around 75,000 clones, roughly 90% seen once; the top ten hold 5.3%. The source material was peripheral blood. The chain joins TRBV5-1 to TRBJ2-3; 10 bases fit TRBD2. The receptor comes from a man over 45 with acute or convalescent COVID-19. CDR3 in DNA: TGCGCCAGCTCCCGTAGAGCGGGAGGGCCCGCAGATACGCAGTATTTT. It encodes CASSRRAGGPADTQYF.